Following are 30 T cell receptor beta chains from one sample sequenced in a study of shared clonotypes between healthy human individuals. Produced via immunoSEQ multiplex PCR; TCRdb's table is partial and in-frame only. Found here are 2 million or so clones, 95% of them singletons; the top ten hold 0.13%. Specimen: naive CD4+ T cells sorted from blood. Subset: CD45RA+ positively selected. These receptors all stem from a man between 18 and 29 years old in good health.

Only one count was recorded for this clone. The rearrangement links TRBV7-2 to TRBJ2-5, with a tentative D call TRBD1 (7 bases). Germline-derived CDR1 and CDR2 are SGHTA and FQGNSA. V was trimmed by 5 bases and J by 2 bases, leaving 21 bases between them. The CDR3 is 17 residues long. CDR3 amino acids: CASSNRGRGLKQETQYF. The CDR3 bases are TGTGCCAGCAGCAACAGGGGTCGGGGGCTTAAACAAGAGACCCAGTACTTC. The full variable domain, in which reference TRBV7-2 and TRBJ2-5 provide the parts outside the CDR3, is GAGVSQSPSNKVTEKGKDVELRCDPISGHTALYWYRQSLGQGLEFLIYFQGNSAPDKSGLPSDRFSAERTGGSVSTLTIQRTQQEDSAVYLCASSNRGRGLKQETQYFGPGTRLLVL.

In DNA form, the CDR3 reads TGCGCCAGCAGCTTAGGACAGGGGGCTTGGAACACTGAAGCTTTCTTT. Its translation is CASSLGQGAWNTEAFF. This rearrangement joins TRBV5-1 to TRBJ1-1, with 11 bases identical to TRBD1. Trimming took 2 bases from V and 1 from J; bases not matched to a gene: 4. The V gene's germline CDR1 is SGHRS and CDR2 YFSETQ. This CDR3 has 16 amino acids.

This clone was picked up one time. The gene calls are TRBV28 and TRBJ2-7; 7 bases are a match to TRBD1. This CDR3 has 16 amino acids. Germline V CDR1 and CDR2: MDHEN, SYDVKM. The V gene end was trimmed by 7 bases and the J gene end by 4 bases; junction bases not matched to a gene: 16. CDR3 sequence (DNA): TGTGCCAGCACCCCTGGGAGTGTACCAGGGGGATACGAGCAGTACTTC. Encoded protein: CASTPGSVPGGYEQYF.

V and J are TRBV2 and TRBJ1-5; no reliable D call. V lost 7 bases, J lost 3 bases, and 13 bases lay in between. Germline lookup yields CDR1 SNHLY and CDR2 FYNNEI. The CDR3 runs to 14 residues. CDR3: CASTNPGANQPQHF. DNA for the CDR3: TGTGCCAGCACTAATCCAGGAGCCAATCAGCCCCAGCATTTT. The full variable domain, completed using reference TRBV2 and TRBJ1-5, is EPEVTQTPSHQVTQMGQEVILRCVPISNHLYFYWYRQILGQKVEFLVSFYNNEISEKSEIFDDQFSVERPDGSNFTLKIRSTKLEDSAMYFCASTNPGANQPQHFGDGTRLSIL.

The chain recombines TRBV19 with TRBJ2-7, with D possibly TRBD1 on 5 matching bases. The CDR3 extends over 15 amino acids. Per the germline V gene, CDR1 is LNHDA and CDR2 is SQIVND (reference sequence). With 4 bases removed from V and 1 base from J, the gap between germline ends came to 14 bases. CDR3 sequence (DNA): TGTGCCAGTAGTAGCCTAGGACAAGGGTCCTACGAGCAGTACTTC. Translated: CASSSLGQGSYEQYF.

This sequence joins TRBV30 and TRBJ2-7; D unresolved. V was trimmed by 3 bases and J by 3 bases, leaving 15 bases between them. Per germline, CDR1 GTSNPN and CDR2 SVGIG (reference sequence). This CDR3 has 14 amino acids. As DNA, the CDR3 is TGTGCCTGGAGCGACCCCCCCTCCTTCTACGAGCAGTACTTC. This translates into CAWSDPPSFYEQYF.

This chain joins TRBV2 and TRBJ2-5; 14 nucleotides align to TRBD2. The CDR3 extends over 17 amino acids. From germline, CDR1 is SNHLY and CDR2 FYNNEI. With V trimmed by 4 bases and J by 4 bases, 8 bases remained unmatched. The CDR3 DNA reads TGTGCCAGCAGTGGTTCGGGACTAGCGGGAGTTACAGAGACCCAGTACTTC. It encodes CASSGSGLAGVTETQYF.

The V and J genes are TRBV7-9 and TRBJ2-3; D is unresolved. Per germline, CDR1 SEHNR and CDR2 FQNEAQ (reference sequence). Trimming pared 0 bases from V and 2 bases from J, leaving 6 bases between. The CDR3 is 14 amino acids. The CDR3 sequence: CASSLARPTDTQYF. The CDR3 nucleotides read TGTGCCAGCAGCTTAGCACGACCCACAGATACGCAGTATTTT.

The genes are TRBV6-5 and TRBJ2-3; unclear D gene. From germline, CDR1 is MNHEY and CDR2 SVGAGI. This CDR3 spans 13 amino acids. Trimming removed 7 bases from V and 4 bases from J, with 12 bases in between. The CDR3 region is CASIKDGADTQYF. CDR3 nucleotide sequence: TGTGCCAGCATTAAGGACGGAGCAGATACGCAGTATTTT.

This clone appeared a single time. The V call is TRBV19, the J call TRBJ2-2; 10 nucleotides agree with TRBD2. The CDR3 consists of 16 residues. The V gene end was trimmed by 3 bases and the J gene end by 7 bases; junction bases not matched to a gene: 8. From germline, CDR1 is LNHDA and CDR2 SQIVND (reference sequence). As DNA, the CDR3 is TGTGCCAGTAGTATTCGGGCTAGCGGGAGCGTCGGGGAGCTGTTTTTT. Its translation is CASSIRASGSVGELFF.

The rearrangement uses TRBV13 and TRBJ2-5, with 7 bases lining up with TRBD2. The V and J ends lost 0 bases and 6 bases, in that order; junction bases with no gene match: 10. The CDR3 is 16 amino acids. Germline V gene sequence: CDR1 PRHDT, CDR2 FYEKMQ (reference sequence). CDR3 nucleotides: TGTGCCAGCAGCTTAGGCGGGACTAAGCCCCCGAAGACCCAGTACTTC. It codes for CASSLGGTKPPKTQYF.

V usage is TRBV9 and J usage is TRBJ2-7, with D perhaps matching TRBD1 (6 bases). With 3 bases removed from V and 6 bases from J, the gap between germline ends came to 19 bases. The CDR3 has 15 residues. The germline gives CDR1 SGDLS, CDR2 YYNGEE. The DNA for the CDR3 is TGTGCCAGCAGCGAGATGACAGGACCACTAGGCGAGCAGTACTTC. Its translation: CASSEMTGPLGEQYF.

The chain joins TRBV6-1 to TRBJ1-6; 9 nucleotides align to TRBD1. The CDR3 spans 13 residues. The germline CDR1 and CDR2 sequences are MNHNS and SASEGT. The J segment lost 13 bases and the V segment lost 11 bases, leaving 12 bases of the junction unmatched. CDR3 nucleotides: TGTGCCGCTGGGGGGACAGGGCCATATCCCCTCCACTTT. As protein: CAAGGTGPYPLHF.

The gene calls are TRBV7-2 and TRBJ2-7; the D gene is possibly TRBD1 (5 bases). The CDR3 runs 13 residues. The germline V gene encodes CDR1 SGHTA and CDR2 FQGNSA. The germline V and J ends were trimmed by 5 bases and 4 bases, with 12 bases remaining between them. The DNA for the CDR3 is TGTGCCAGCAGCCTAAGGGGAAGGTACGAGCAGTACTTC. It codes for CASSLRGRYEQYF.

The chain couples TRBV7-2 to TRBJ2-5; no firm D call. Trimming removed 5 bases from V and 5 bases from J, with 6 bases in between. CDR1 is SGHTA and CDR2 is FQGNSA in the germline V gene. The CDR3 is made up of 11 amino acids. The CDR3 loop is CASSVAETQYF. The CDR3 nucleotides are TGTGCCAGCAGCGTCGCTGAGACCCAGTACTTC.

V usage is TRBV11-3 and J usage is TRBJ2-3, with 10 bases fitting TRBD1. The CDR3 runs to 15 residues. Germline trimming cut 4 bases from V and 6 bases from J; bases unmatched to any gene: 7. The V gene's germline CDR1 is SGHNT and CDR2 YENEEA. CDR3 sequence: CASSSRDRGTDTQYF. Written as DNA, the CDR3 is TGTGCCAGCAGCTCCAGGGACAGGGGAACCGATACGCAGTATTTT.

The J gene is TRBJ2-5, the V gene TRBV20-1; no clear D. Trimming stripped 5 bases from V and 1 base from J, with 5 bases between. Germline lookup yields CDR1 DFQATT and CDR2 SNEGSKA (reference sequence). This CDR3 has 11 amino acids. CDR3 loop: CSAWGQETQYF. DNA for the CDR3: TGCAGTGCTTGGGGCCAAGAGACCCAGTACTTC.

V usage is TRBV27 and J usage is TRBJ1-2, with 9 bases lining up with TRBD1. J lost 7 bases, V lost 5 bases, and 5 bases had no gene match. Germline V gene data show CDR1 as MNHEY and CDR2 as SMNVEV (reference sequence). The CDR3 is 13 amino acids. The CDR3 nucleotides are TGTGCCAGCAGTCTACGGACAGGGGCTGGCTACACCTTC. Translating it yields CASSLRTGAGYTF.

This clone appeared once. The CDR3 DNA reads TGTGCCAGCAGACGGGACCCCGGAAACACCATATATTTT. Protein product: CASRRDPGNTIYF. The V and J genes are TRBV6-5 and TRBJ1-3, with D maybe TRBD1 (5 bases). Trimming shortened V by 6 bases and J by 4 bases, and 10 bases separated the two germline ends. CDR3 length: 13 residues. Germline lookup yields CDR1 MNHEY and CDR2 SVGAGI.

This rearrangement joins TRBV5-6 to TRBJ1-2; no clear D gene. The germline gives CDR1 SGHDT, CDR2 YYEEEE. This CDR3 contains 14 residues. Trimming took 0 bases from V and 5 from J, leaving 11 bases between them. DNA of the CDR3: TGTGCCAGCAGCTTGGGAACCAAATCATATGGCTACACCTTC. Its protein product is CASSLGTKSYGYTF.

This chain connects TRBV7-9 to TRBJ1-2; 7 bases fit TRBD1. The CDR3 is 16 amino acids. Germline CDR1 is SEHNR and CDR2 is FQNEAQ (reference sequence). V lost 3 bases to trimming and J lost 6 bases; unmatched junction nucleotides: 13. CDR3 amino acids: CASSLEAGDSPNGYTF. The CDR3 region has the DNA TGTGCCAGCAGCTTGGAGGCAGGGGACAGCCCAAATGGCTACACCTTC.

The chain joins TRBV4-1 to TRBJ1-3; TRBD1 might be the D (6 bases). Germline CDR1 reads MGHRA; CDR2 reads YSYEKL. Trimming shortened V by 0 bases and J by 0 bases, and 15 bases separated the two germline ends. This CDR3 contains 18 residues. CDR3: CASSQDIAGASSGNTIYF. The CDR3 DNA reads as TGCGCCAGCAGCCAAGACATCGCAGGGGCGAGCTCTGGAAACACCATATATTTT.

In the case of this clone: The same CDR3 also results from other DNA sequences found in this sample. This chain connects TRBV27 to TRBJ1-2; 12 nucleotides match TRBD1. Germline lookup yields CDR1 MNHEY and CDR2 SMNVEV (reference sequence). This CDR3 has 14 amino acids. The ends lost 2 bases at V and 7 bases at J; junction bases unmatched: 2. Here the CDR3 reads CASSLGTGGGGYTF. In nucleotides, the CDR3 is TGTGCCAGCAGTTTAGGGACAGGGGGCGGTGGCTACACCTTC.

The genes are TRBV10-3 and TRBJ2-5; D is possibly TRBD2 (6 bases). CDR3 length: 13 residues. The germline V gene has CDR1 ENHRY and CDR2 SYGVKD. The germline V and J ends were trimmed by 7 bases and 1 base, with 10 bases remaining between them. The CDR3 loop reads CAIKPGVQETQYF. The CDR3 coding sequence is TGTGCCATCAAGCCGGGGGTCCAAGAGACCCAGTACTTC.

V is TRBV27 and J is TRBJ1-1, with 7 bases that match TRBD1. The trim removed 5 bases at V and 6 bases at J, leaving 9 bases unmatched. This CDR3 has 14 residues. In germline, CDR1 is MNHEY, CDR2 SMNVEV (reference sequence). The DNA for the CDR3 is TGTGCCAGCAGTCCCCGGACAGGATTCCCTGAAGCTTTCTTT. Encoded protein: CASSPRTGFPEAFF.

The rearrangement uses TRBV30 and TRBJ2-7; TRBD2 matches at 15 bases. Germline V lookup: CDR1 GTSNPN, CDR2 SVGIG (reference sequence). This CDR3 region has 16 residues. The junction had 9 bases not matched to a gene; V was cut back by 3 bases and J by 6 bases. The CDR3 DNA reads TGTGCCTGGAGCCCGGGACTAGCGGGAGGTTTAGTCGAGCAGTACTTC. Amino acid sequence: CAWSPGLAGGLVEQYF.

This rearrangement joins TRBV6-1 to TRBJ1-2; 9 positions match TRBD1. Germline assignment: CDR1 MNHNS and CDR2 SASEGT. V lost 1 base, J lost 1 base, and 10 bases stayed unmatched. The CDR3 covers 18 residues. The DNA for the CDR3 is TGTGCCAGCAGTGAAGGGGCCGGGACAGGGCGAATTAACTATGGCTACACCTTC. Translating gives CASSEGAGTGRINYGYTF.

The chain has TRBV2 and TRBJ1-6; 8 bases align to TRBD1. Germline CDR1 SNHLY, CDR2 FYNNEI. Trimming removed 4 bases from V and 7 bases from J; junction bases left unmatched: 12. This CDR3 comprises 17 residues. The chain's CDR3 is CASSVREQGASNSPLHF. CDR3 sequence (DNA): TGTGCCAGCAGTGTCCGGGAGCAGGGGGCTAGCAATTCACCCCTCCACTTT.

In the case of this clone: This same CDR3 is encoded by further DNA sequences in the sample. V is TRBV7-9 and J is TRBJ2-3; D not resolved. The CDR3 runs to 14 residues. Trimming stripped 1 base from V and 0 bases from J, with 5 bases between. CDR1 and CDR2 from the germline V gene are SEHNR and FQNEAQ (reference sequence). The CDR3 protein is CASSLDTSTDTQYF. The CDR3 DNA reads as TGTGCCAGCAGCTTAGATACTAGCACAGATACGCAGTATTTT.

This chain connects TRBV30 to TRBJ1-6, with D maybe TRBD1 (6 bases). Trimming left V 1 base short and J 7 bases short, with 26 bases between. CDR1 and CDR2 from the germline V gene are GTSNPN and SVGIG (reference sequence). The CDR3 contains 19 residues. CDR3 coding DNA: TGTGCCTGGAGTGCAACCCTTTTAGGGGGGGTCCCTCGGAATTCACCCCTCCACTTT. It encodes CAWSATLLGGVPRNSPLHF.